The 29 T cell receptor beta chains below were found in one sample sequenced in a study of a mutant IDH1 vaccine in newly diagnosed glioma. The antigens for these receptors are not known. TCRdb's copy holds only in-frame clones and misses some; the assay was immunoSEQ multiplex PCR. The table records roughly 50,000 clones, about 81% of them present only once. Time point here: week 23, last vaccination. A single vaccine dose contained 300 ug of mutant IDH1 20-mer peptide, and topical imiquimod was used with it. This specimen consisted of PBMCs, obtained from a glioma patient whose treatment included an IDH1 peptide vaccine. The receptors were gathered from a woman aged 40 to 49 with glioma. Some clones in this sample may be carry-over from other donors' samples.

The chain links TRBV11-2 to TRBJ2-7; the D gene is possibly TRBD1 (5 bases). V was shortened by 4 bases and J by 7 bases, with 8 bases between the two germline ends. CDR1 SGHAT and CDR2 FQNNGV come from the germline V gene. This CDR3 spans 11 amino acids. The chain's CDR3 is CASSSPGEQYF. In DNA form, the CDR3 reads TGTGCCAGCAGCTCCCCAGGGGAGCAGTACTTC.

The V call is TRBV19, the J call TRBJ2-7; D is perhaps TRBD1 (6 bases). The CDR3 length is 14 residues. Germline CDR1 and CDR2: LNHDA and SQIVND (reference sequence). Trimming stripped 4 bases from V and 6 bases from J, with 16 bases between. The CDR3 loop is CASSKYRQEGEQYF. CDR3 DNA: TGTGCCAGTAGTAAATACCGACAGGAAGGCGAGCAGTACTTC.

The J gene is TRBJ2-6, the V gene TRBV6-4; 7 bases map to TRBD1. The CDR3 has 19 residues. The J segment lost 0 bases and the V segment lost 6 bases, leaving 14 bases of the junction unmatched. Germline V gene data show CDR1 as MRHNA and CDR2 as SNTAGT. The CDR3 DNA follows: TGTGCCAGCAGCACTACGCCACAGGGGCGGAACTCTGGGGCCAACGTCCTGACTTTC. Translating gives CASSTTPQGRNSGANVLTF.

The chain couples TRBV6-4 to TRBJ2-3, with D perhaps being TRBD1 or TRBD2 (6 bases each). Trimming shortened V by 0 bases and J by 0 bases, and 10 bases separated the two germline ends. The germline CDR1 and CDR2 sequences are MRHNA and SNTAGT. The CDR3 spans 16 residues. The CDR3 DNA is TGTGCCAGCAGTGACTCGCCGGGGGCTAGCACAGATACGCAGTATTTT. It translates to CASSDSPGASTDTQYF.

The J gene is TRBJ1-4, the V gene TRBV5-4; no clear D gene. V lost 3 bases and J lost 7, with 16 bases in between. This CDR3 spans 15 amino acids. Germline-derived CDR1 and CDR2 are SGHNT and YYREEE (reference sequence). CDR3 nucleotides: TGTGCCAGCAGCTCTCGCGCCTCCTTCGGTGAAAAACTGTTTTTT. This gives the protein CASSSRASFGEKLFF.

The J gene is TRBJ1-2, the V gene TRBV6-1; a weak D match, TRBD1 (5 bases). Germline V gene lookup returns CDR1 MNHNS and CDR2 SASEGT. The CDR3 loop spans 15 amino acids. V lost 2 bases, J lost 4 bases, and 14 bases lay in between. This chain's CDR3 is CASSEWSLGAYGYTF. CDR3 in DNA: TGTGCCAGCAGTGAATGGTCACTAGGGGCCTATGGCTACACCTTC.

The J gene is TRBJ1-1, the V gene TRBV5-1; 9 bases are shared with TRBD1. Germline CDR1 SGHRS, CDR2 YFSETQ. V shed 4 bases, J shed 6 bases, and the junction held 13 bases outside the gene matches. This CDR3 is 16 amino acids long. Written as DNA, the CDR3 is TGCGCCAGCAGCCGGGACAGGGTCTTCGTGGGCGCTGAAGCTTTCTTT. Residues: CASSRDRVFVGAEAFF.

The V call is TRBV6-6, the J call TRBJ1-5; TRBD1 agrees at 7 bases. The CDR3 has 16 amino acids. V lost 0 bases to trimming and J lost 7 bases; unmatched junction nucleotides: 9. The germline gives CDR1 MNHNY, CDR2 SVGAGI (reference sequence). The CDR3 spells CASSYSRGGTDQPQHF. The CDR3 DNA sequence: TGTGCCAGCAGTTACTCGAGAGGGGGGACAGACCAGCCCCAGCATTTT.

The V and J genes are TRBV29-1 and TRBJ1-2; TRBD1 matches at 9 bases. CDR1 and CDR2 from the germline V gene are SQVTM and ANQGSEA. The CDR3 runs 15 residues. Losses at the gene ends were 6 bases for V and 4 bases for J; bases not matched to a gene: 12. CDR3 nucleotides: TGCAGCGTAGGAGGGCCGGACAGGGGCCGCTATGGCTACACCTTC. It is translated as CSVGGPDRGRYGYTF.

V is TRBV30 and J is TRBJ2-7; 11 nucleotides line up with TRBD1. V trimming: 1 base; J trimming: 2 bases; junction bases outside the gene matches: 13. The CDR3 has 18 residues. Germline values: CDR1 GTSNPN, CDR2 SVGIG (reference sequence). CDR3 sequence (DNA): TGTGCCTGGAGTGCTGCAGGACAGGGGGCCCTCTTTCCCTACGAGCAGTACTTC. It specifies CAWSAAGQGALFPYEQYF.

The genes are TRBV5-6 and TRBJ2-7; D possibly corresponds to TRBD1 (6 bases). This CDR3 contains 14 residues. V gave up 4 bases and J gave up 2 bases, with 13 bases separating them. Germline V lookup: CDR1 SGHDT, CDR2 YYEEEE. CDR3: CASSPGTFAYEQYF. For the CDR3, the DNA is TGTGCCAGCAGCCCCGGGACATTTGCCTACGAGCAGTACTTC.

V and J are TRBV5-1 and TRBJ2-7, with 8 bases identical to TRBD1. CDR1 and CDR2 (germline): SGHRS, YFSETQ. The V segment lost 6 bases and the J segment 7 bases; nucleotides outside the gene matches: 12. This CDR3 region has 14 residues. CDR3 in DNA: TGCGCCAGCACCCAGGACAGGGCTGATCAAGAGCAGTACTTC. Its translation is CASTQDRADQEQYF. The variable domain in full, with the rest retrieved from reference TRBV5-1 and TRBJ2-7, is KAGVTQTPRYLIKTRGQQVTLSCSPISGHRSVSWYQQTPGQGLQFLFEYFSETQRNKGNFPGRFSGRQFSNSRSEMNVSTLELGDSALYLCASTQDRADQEQYFGPGTRLTVT.

The CDR3 here is CASSLEDRETQYF. The CDR3, as DNA: TGTGCCAGCAGCTTAGAAGATAGGGAGACCCAGTACTTC. The chain links TRBV7-9 to TRBJ2-5; D not resolved. From germline, CDR1 is SEHNR and CDR2 FQNEAQ (reference sequence). There are 13 residues in the CDR3. V shed 1 base and J shed 5 bases, with 8 bases lying between them.

This sequence joins TRBV6-5 and TRBJ2-2, with D uncertain. There are 13 residues in the CDR3. Trimming stripped 3 bases from V and 5 bases from J, with 7 bases between. CDR1 is MNHEY and CDR2 is SVGAGI in the germline V gene. The CDR3 loop reads CASSYIPTGELFF. The DNA for the CDR3 is TGTGCCAGCAGTTATATTCCGACCGGGGAGCTGTTTTTT.

V usage is TRBV4-3 and J usage is TRBJ1-2; maybe TRBD1 (5 bases). The CDR3 loop spans 16 amino acids. V was clipped by 4 bases and J by 2 bases, with 17 bases between them. Germline V lookup: CDR1 LGHNA, CDR2 YSLEER. This chain's CDR3 is CASSPRRDSENYGYTF. CDR3 in DNA: TGCGCCAGCAGCCCCCGAAGGGACTCCGAAAACTATGGCTACACCTTC.

The rearrangement joins TRBV5-1 to TRBJ2-3; D tentatively reads TRBD1 or TRBD2 (5 bases each). The CDR3 loop spans 14 amino acids. Looked up from germline, CDR1 is SGHRS and CDR2 is YFSETQ. V lost 2 bases and J lost 2, with 9 bases in between. The CDR3 DNA reads as TGCGCCAGCAGCTTCGGGACGTACACAGATACGCAGTATTTT. Translating it yields CASSFGTYTDTQYF.

This clone has just one count. The chain has TRBV19 and TRBJ2-1; 8 bases agree with TRBD1. The length of the CDR3 is 17 residues. CDR1 LNHDA and CDR2 SQIVND come from the germline V gene (reference sequence). J lost 3 bases, V lost 4 bases, and 11 bases had no gene match. The CDR3 DNA sequence: TGTGCCAGTAGTAAGTGGCAGGGGGCGGCTAACTACAATGAGCAGTTCTTC. Encoded protein: CASSKWQGAANYNEQFF.

The V gene is TRBV9, the J gene TRBJ2-7, with 10 bases lining up with TRBD2. V dropped 3 bases and J dropped 7; count of bases not matched to a gene: 7. Germline V gene lookup returns CDR1 SGDLS and CDR2 YYNGEE. The CDR3 sequence is 14 residues long. The CDR3 sequence: CASSAPSGGSEQYF. Here the CDR3 DNA reads TGTGCCAGCAGCGCCCCTAGCGGGGGCTCTGAGCAGTACTTC.

This clone came up a few times. The V call is TRBV19, the J call TRBJ1-1, with unresolved D. The ends were cut back, 7 bases at V and 1 base at J, with 16 bases in the middle. CDR1 is LNHDA and CDR2 is SQIVND in the germline V gene (reference sequence). The CDR3 extends over 15 amino acids. In nucleotides, the CDR3 is TGTGCCAGTACCCTTATGGGCGGAGGGAACACTGAAGCTTTCTTT. Translated: CASTLMGGGNTEAFF.

This chain connects TRBV7-9 to TRBJ1-5; D remains unclear. Trimming took off 1 base at V and 2 bases at J, with 6 bases between the two ends. The CDR3 runs 14 residues. Germline V gene sequence: CDR1 SEHNR, CDR2 FQNEAQ (reference sequence). In nucleotides, the CDR3 is TGTGCCAGCAGCTTAGGGGGAGGCAATCAGCCCCAGCATTTT. Encoded protein: CASSLGGGNQPQHF.

This clone was recorded only once. This rearrangement joins TRBV29-1 to TRBJ2-7; perhaps TRBD1 as D (6 bases). The CDR3 is 14 residues long. V gave up 6 bases and J gave up 2 bases, with 17 bases separating them. CDR1 and CDR2 from the germline V gene are SQVTM and ANQGSEA. The CDR3 nucleotides read TGCAGCGTACCGACAGGACAATCCCCCTACGAGCAGTACTTC. It encodes CSVPTGQSPYEQYF.

CDR3 coding DNA: TGTGCCATCAGTGAGGAGGGGGCTGGCTATGGCTACACCTTC. Protein sequence: CAISEEGAGYGYTF. This rearrangement joins TRBV10-3 to TRBJ1-2, with TRBD1 identical over 7 bases. In germline, CDR1 is ENHRY, CDR2 SYGVKD. J lost 4 bases, V lost 2 bases, and 4 bases had no gene match. The CDR3 covers 14 residues.

The chain's CDR3 is CASSDQRDTEAFF. For the CDR3, the DNA is TGCGCCAGCAGTGATCAGAGGGATACTGAAGCTTTCTTT. The chain joins TRBV10-1 to TRBJ1-1; no clear D. Trimming removed 3 bases at V and 5 bases at J, with 10 bases between. CDR1 and CDR2 from the germline V gene are WNHNN and SYGVQD (reference sequence). The CDR3 contains 13 residues.

CDR3 in amino acids: CASRAGDGQPQHF. The CDR3 bases are TGCGCCAGCAGAGCAGGGGACGGGCAGCCCCAGCATTTT. The rearrangement joins TRBV5-1 to TRBJ1-5; D possibly corresponds to TRBD1 (6 bases). The CDR3 is 13 residues long. Between the trimmed V and J ends, which lost 5 bases and 7 bases, there was a span of 13 bases. Germline CDR1 reads SGHRS; CDR2 reads YFSETQ.

This sequence joins TRBV18 and TRBJ2-7; D ambiguous. The CDR3 is made up of 13 amino acids. V lost 3 bases and J lost 7, with 13 bases in between. Per germline, CDR1 KGHSH and CDR2 LQKENI. The CDR3 protein is CASSPPGQFEQYF. The CDR3 nucleotides read TGTGCCAGCTCACCTCCGGGCCAGTTTGAGCAGTACTTC.

V is TRBV4-3 and J is TRBJ2-7; D gene ambiguous. CDR1 and CDR2 from the germline V gene are LGHNA and YSLEER. Trimming pared 4 bases from V and 2 bases from J, leaving 15 bases between. This CDR3 has 15 residues. CDR3: CASSPSSGRTYEQYF. The DNA of the CDR3 is TGCGCCAGCAGCCCCTCAAGTGGGCGGACCTACGAGCAGTACTTC.

The V call is TRBV19, the J call TRBJ2-5; TRBD2 agrees at 11 bases. The V gene's germline CDR1 is LNHDA and CDR2 SQIVND (reference sequence). This CDR3 has 18 residues. V was pared by 6 bases and J by 7 bases, with 19 bases of the junction left unmatched. The CDR3 nucleotides read TGTGCCAGTAGCTTAGCGGGGGGGGTCGGTAGGAAGGATGGGACCCAGTACTTC. Protein sequence: CASSLAGGVGRKDGTQYF.

The J gene is TRBJ2-7, the V gene TRBV10-2, with no clear D. The CDR3 runs 13 residues. V was trimmed by 1 base and J by 2 bases, leaving 6 bases between them. Germline V gene lookup returns CDR1 WSHSY and CDR2 SAAADI. The CDR3 here is CASSEWSTYEQYF. CDR3 DNA: TGCGCCAGCAGTGAGTGGAGCACCTACGAGCAGTACTTC.

This clone has more than one count but fewer than ten. The chain has TRBV10-1 and TRBJ2-7; 7 positions match TRBD1. Germline V lookup: CDR1 WNHNN, CDR2 SYGVQD (reference sequence). V dropped 6 bases and J dropped 2; count of bases not matched to a gene: 4. The CDR3 is made up of 13 amino acids. CDR3 bases: TGCGCCAGCAGCCCGGGACAGACCTACGAGCAGTACTTC. This codes for CASSPGQTYEQYF.